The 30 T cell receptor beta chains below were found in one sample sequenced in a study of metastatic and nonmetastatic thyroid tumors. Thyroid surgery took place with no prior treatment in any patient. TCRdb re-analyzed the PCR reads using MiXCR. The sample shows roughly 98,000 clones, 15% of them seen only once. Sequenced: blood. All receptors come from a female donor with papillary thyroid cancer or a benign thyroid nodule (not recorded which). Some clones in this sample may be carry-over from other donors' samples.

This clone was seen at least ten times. Here the CDR3 reads CASSSAGTGVRTQYF. The CDR3 DNA follows: TGTGCCAGCAGCAGCGCGGGGACAGGGGTGAGGACCCAGTACTTC. The chain recombines TRBV11-2 with TRBJ2-5; 10 positions match TRBD1. CDR3 length: 15 amino acids. Trimming took 5 bases from V and 7 from J; bases not matched to a gene: 10. Germline loops: CDR1 SGHAT, CDR2 FQNNGV. Filled out from reference TRBV11-2 and TRBJ2-5, the complete variable domain reads EAGVAQSPRYKIIEKRQSVAFWCNPISGHATLYWYQQILGQGPKLLIQFQNNGVVDDSQLPKDRFSAERLKGVDSTLKIQPAKLEDSAVYLCASSSAGTGVRTQYFGPGTRLLVL.

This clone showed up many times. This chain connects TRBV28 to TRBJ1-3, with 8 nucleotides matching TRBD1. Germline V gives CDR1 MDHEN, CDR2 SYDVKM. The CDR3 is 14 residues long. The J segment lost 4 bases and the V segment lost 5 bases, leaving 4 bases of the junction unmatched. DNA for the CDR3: TGTGCCAGCAGTCCCCAGGGGGCCGGAAACACCATATATTTT. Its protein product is CASSPQGAGNTIYF.

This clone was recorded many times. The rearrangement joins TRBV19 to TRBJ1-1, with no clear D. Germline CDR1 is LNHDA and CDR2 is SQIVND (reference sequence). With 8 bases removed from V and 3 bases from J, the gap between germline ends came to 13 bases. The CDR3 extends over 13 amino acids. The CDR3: CASSETPYTEAFF. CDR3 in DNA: TGTGCCAGTTCAGAGACACCTTACACTGAAGCTTTCTTT.

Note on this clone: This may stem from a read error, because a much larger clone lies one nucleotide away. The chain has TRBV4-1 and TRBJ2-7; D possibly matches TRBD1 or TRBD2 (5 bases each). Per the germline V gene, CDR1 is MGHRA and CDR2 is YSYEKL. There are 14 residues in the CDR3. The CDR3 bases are TGCGCCAGCAGCCCAAGATCTCGGGACCACGAGCATTACTTC. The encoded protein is CASSPRSRDHEHYF.

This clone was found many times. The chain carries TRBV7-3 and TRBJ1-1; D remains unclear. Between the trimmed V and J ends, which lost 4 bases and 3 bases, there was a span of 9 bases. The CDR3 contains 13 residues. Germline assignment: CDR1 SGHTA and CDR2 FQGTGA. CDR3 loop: CASSSRKDTEAFF. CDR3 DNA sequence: TGTGCCAGCAGCTCCCGCAAAGACACTGAAGCTTTCTTT.

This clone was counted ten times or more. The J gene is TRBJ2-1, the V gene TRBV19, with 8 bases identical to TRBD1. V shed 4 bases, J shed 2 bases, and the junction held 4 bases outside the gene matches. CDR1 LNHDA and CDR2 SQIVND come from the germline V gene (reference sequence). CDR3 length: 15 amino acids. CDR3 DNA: TGTGCCAGTAGTAGACAGGGGCTTGCCTACAATGAGCAGTTCTTC. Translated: CASSRQGLAYNEQFF.

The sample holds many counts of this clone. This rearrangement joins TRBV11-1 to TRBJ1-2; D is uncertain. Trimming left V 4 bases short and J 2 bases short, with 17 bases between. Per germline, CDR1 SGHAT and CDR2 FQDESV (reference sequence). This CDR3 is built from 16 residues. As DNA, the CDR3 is TGTGCCAGCAGCTCCCCCGGTGCAGCGATGAACTATGGCTACACCTTC. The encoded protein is CASSSPGAAMNYGYTF.

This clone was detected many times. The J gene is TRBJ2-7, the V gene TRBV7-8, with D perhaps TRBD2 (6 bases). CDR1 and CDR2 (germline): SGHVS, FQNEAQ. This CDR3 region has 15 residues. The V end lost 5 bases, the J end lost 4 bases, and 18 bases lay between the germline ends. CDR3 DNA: TGTGCCAGCAGCGAGACCCCGGGACTGTCATACGAGCAGTACTTC. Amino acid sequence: CASSETPGLSYEQYF.

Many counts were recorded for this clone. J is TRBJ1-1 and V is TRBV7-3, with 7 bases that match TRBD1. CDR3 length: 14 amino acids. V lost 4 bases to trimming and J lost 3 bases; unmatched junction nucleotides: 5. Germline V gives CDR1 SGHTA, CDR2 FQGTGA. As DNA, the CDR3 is TGTGCCAGCAGCTCGGCAGGGGGAGACACTGAAGCTTTCTTT. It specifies CASSSAGGDTEAFF.

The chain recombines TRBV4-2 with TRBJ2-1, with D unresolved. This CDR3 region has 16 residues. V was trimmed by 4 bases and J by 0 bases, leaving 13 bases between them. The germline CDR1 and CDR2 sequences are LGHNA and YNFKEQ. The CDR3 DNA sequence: TGTGCCAGCAGCCCGGACCGGCTGCTCTCCTACAATGAGCAGTTCTTC. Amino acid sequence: CASSPDRLLSYNEQFF.

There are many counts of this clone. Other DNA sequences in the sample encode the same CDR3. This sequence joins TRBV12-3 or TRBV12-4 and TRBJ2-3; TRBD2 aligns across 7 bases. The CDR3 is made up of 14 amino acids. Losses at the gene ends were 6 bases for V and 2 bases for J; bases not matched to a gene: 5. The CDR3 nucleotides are TGTGCCAGCAGCACCCGGGACTACACAGATACGCAGTATTTT. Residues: CASSTRDYTDTQYF.

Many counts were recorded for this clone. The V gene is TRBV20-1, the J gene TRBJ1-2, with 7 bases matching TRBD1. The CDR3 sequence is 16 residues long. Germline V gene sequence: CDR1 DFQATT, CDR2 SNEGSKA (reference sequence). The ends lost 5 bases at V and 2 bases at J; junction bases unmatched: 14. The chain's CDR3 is CSARRQTGWSNYGYTF. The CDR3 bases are TGCAGTGCTCGCCGACAGACAGGGTGGAGCAACTATGGCTACACCTTC.

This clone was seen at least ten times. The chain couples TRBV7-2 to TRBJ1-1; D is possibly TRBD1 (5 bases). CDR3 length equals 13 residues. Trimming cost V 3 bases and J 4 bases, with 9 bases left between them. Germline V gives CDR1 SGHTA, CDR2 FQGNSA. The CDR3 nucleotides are TGTGCCAGCAGCTTTACCGGGACCACTGAAGCTTTCTTT. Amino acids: CASSFTGTTEAFF.

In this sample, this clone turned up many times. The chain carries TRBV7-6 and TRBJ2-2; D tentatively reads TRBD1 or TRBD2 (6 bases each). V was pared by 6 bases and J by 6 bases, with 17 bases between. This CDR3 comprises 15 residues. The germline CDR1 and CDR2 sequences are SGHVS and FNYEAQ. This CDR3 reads CASSNLGGAAGELFF. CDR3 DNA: TGTGCCAGCAGTAACCTGGGGGGCGCGGCCGGGGAGCTGTTTTTT.

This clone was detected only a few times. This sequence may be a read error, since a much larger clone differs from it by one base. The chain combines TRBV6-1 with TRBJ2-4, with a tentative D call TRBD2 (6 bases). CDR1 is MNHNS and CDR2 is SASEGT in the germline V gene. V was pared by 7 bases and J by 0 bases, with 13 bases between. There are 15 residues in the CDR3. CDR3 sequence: CASIYGGLAKNIQYF. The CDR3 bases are TGTGCCAGCATCTATGGGGGGTTAGCCAAAAACATTCAGTACTTC.

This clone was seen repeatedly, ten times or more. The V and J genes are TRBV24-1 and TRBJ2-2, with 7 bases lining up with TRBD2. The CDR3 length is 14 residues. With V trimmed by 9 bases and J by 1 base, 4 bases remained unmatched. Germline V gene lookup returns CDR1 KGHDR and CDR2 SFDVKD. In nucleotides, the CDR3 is TGTGCCACCGGGGGACTAATGAACACCGGGGAGCTGTTTTTT. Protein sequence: CATGGLMNTGELFF.

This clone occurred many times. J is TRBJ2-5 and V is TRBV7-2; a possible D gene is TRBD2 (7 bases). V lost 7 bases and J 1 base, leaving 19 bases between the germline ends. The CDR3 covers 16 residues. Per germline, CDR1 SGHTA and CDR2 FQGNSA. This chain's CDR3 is CASNTWGGASQETQYF. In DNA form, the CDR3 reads TGTGCCAGCAACACTTGGGGGGGGGCAAGCCAAGAGACCCAGTACTTC. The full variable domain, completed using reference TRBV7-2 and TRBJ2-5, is GAGVSQSPSNKVTEKGKDVELRCDPISGHTALYWYRQSLGQGLEFLIYFQGNSAPDKSGLPSDRFSAERTGGSVSTLTIQRTQQEDSAVYLCASNTWGGASQETQYFGPGTRLLVL.

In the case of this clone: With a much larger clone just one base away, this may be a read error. CDR3 in DNA: TGTGCCAGCAGCTTTGCCGACGGCTACGAGCAGTACTTC. Protein sequence: CASSFADGYEQYF. The V gene is TRBV5-5, the J gene TRBJ2-7; D is ambiguous. The CDR3 spans 13 residues. The V end was cut by 2 bases, the J end by 3 bases, with 9 bases between. The germline CDR1 and CDR2 sequences are SGHKS and YYEKEE (reference sequence).

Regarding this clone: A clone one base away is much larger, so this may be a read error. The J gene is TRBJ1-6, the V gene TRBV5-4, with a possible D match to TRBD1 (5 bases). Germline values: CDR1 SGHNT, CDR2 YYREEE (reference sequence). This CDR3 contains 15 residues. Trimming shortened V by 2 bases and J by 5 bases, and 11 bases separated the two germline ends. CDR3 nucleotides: TGTGCCAGCAGCTTTCAGGGCAGGGATAATTCACCCCTCCACTTT. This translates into CASSFQGRDNSPLHF.

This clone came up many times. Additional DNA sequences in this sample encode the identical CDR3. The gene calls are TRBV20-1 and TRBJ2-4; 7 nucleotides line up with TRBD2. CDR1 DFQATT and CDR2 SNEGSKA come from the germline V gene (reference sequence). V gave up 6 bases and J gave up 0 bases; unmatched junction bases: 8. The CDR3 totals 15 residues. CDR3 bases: TGCAGTGCCCGAAGCGGGGAGCTAGCCAAAAACATTCAGTACTTC. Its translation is CSARSGELAKNIQYF.

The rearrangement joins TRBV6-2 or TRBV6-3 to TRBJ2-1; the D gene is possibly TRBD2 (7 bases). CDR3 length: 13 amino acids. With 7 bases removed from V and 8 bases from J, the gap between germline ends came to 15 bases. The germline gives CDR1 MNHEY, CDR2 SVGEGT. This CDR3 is CASIPGRGHEQFF. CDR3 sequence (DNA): TGTGCCAGCATCCCCGGGCGGGGGCATGAGCAGTTCTTC.

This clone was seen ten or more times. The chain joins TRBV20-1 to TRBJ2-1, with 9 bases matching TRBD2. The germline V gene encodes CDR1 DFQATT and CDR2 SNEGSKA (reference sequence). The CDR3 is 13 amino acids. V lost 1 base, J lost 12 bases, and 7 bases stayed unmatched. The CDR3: CSARGTSVYGQFF. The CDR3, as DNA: TGCAGTGCTAGAGGGACTAGCGTATATGGGCAGTTCTTC.

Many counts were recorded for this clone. The CDR3 sequence: CASSPTGLVGGSPLHF. The CDR3 nucleotides read TGTGCCAGCAGCCCGACAGGGTTGGTTGGCGGTTCACCCCTCCACTTT. V is TRBV11-2 and J is TRBJ1-6; 7 bases align to TRBD1. CDR3 length equals 16 residues. Trimming removed 5 bases from V and 9 bases from J; junction bases left unmatched: 13. Germline V gives CDR1 SGHAT, CDR2 FQNNGV.

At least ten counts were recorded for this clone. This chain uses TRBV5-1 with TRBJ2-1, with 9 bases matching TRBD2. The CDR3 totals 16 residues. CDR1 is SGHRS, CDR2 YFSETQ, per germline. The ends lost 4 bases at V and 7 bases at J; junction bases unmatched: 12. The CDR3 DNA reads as TGCGCCAGCAGCCCCCAGGTAGCGGGGGCAGGGAATGAGCAGTTCTTC. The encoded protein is CASSPQVAGAGNEQFF.

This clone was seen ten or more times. The CDR3 protein is CASSRTLPWGGNSPLHF. The CDR3, as DNA: TGCGCCAGCAGCCGTACCCTCCCTTGGGGAGGTAATTCACCCCTCCACTTT. This chain connects TRBV4-1 to TRBJ1-6; D is unresolved. From germline, CDR1 is MGHRA and CDR2 YSYEKL. V was shortened by 4 bases and J by 6 bases, with 19 bases between the two germline ends. The CDR3 covers 17 residues.

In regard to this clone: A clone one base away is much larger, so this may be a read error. The chain's CDR3 is CASSIFTGTPGTEAFF. The CDR3 DNA follows: TGCGCCAGCAGCATTTTTACAGGGACCCCGGGCACTGAAGCTTTCTTT. The chain carries TRBV5-1 and TRBJ1-1; possible D gene TRBD1, 6 bases. Germline V gene data show CDR1 as SGHRS and CDR2 as YFSETQ. The CDR3 is 16 amino acids. V lost 4 bases, J lost 4 bases, and 20 bases lay in between. Full variable domain (outside the CDR3, taken from reference TRBV5-1 and TRBJ1-1): KAGVTQTPRYLIKTRGQQVTLSCSPISGHRSVSWYQQTPGQGLQFLFEYFSETQRNKGNFPGRFSGRQFSNSRSEMNVSTLELGDSALYLCASSIFTGTPGTEAFFGQGTRLTVV.

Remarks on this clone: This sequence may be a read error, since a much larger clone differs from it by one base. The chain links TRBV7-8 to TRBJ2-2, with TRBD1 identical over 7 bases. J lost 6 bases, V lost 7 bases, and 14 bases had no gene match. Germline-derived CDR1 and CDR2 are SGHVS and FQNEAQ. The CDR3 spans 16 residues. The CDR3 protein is CASKLQGVVEAGELFF. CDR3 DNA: TGTGCCAGCAAGCTTCAGGGGGTTGTGGAGGCCGGGGAGCTGTTTTTT.

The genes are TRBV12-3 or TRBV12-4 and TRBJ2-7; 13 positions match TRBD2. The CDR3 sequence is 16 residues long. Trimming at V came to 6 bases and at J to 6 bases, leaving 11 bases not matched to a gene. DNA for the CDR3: TGTGCCAGCAGACCCGAGGGAGGACTAGCGGGAGTCGAGCAGTACTTC. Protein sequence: CASRPEGGLAGVEQYF.

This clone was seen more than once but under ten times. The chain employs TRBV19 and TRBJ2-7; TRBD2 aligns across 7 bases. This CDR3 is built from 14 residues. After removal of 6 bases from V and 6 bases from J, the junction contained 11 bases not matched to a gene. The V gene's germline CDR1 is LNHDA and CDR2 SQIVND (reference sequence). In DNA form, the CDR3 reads TGTGCCAGTAGCCCGACCCCACTAGCGAGCGAGCAGTACTTC. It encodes CASSPTPLASEQYF.

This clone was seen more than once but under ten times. CDR3 region: CASSLPGTGVEEQYF. CDR3 nucleotide sequence: TGTGCCAGCAGCTTACCAGGGACAGGGGTTGAAGAGCAGTACTTC. The rearrangement uses TRBV5-4 and TRBJ2-7, with 10 bases matching TRBD1. The CDR3 consists of 15 residues. In germline, CDR1 is SGHNT, CDR2 YYREEE (reference sequence). V trimming: 2 bases; J trimming: 7 bases; junction bases outside the gene matches: 9.